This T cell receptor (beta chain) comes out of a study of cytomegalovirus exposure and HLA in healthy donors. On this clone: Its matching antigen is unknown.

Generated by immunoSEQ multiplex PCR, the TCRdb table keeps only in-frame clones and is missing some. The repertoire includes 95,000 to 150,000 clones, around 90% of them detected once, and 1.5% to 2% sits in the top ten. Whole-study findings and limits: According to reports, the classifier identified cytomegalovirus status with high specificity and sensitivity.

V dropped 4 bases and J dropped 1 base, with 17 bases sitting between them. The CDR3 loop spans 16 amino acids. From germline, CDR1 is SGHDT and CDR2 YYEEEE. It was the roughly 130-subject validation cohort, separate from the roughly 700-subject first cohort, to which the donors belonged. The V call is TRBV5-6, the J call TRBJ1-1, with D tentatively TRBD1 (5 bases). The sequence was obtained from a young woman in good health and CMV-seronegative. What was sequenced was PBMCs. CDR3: CASSEYQGNGNTEAFF. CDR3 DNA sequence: TGTGCCAGCAGCGAATATCAGGGAAACGGGAACACTGAAGCTTTCTTT. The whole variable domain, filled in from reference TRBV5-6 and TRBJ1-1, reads DAGVTQSPTHLIKTRGQQVTLRCSPKSGHDTVSWYQQALGQGPQFIFQYYEEEERQRGNFPDRFSGHQFPNYSSELNVNALLLGDSALYLCASSEYQGNGNTEAFFGQGTRLTVV.